The rows below give T cell receptor beta chains drawn from one sample of a study of cytomegalovirus exposure and HLA in healthy donors. The protocol was immunoSEQ multiplex PCR, while the TCRdb copy is restricted to in-frame clones and leaves out a portion. The repertoire includes about 190,000 clones, 81% of them detected once, and 3.5% to 4% sits in the top ten. The sample consisted of PBMCs. These receptors were collected from a man aged 45-60 years in good health and CMV-seronegative. Each CDR3 is given with its conserved first and last residue. The D gene is left open where the match is weak. The size entry is marked missing in some rows and otherwise reads once, few, many or a size class.

>TRBJ1-1|TRBV6-5|-|-
CASSYSARNTEAFF
TGTGCCAGCAGTTACTCGGCCCGAAACACTGAAGCTTTCTTT
>TRBJ1-2|TRBV5-1|-|TRBD1
CASSTRTGEGYGYTF
TGCGCCAGCAGCACCCGGACAGGGGAGGGCTATGGCTACACCTTC
>TRBJ1-5|TRBV10-3|once|TRBD1
CAISADRGQGQPQHF
TGTGCCATCAGCGCGGACAGGGGACAGGGCCAGCCCCAGCATTTT
>TRBJ1-2|TRBV30|-|-
CAWSVWQNYGYTF
TGTGCCTGGAGCGTCTGGCAGAACTATGGCTACACCTTC
>TRBJ2-7|TRBV6-5|-|-
CASSSPRRSSYEQYF
TGTGCCAGCAGTTCCCCGAGACGGAGCTCCTACGAGCAGTACTTC
>TRBJ2-2|TRBV5-4|-|-
CATGGQNTGELFF
TGTGCCACCGGGGGGCAGAACACCGGGGAGCTGTTTTTT
>TRBJ2-1|TRBV30|once|TRBD2
CAWMTSGYNEQFF
TGTGCCTGGATGACTAGCGGCTACAATGAGCAGTTCTTC
>TRBJ2-7|TRBV27|-|-
CASSAQGFDEQYF
TGTGCCAGCAGTGCACAGGGTTTTGACGAGCAGTACTTC
>TRBJ1-2|TRBV30|-|-
CAWSVPGVGGTF
TGTGCCTGGAGCGTTCCTGGTGTTGGGGGGACCTTC
>TRBJ1-1|TRBV6-5|-|-
CASRRKGGTTEAFF
TGTGCCAGCCGACGAAAGGGAGGGACTACTGAAGCTTTCTTT
>TRBJ2-1|TRBV30|-|TRBD2
CAWAGANEQFF
TGTGCCTGGGCGGGAGCCAATGAGCAGTTCTTC
>TRBJ1-2|TRBV9|-|-
CASSATLSPGNYGYTF
TGTGCCAGCAGCGCCACGTTGAGTCCGGGTAACTATGGCTACACCTTC
>TRBJ1-4|TRBV10-3|-|TRBD1
CAISVGPPQGGSPKLFF
TGTGCCATCAGTGTGGGGCCCCCACAGGGGGGTTCGCCAAAACTGTTTTTT
>TRBJ1-1|TRBV30|-|-
CAWNRQSCEAFF
TGTGCCTGGAATAGACAAAGCTGTGAAGCTTTCTTT
>TRBJ2-7|TRBV4-3|-|TRBD1
CASRPGQGTPYEQYF
TGCGCCAGCAGACCGGGACAGGGGACCCCCTACGAGCAGTACTTC
>TRBJ2-5|TRBV6-5|few|TRBD1
CASSRYDRGYETQYF
TGTGCCAGCAGCCGTTATGACAGGGGATATGAGACCCAGTACTTC
>TRBJ1-1|TRBV27|-|-
CASRPTGNTEAFF
TGTGCCAGCAGGCCAACAGGGAACACTGAAGCTTTCTTT
>TRBJ1-5|TRBV7-9|once|TRBD1
CSSSHDRVGQPQHF
TGTTCCAGCAGCCACGACAGGGTCGGTCAGCCCCAGCATTTT
>TRBJ2-4|TRBV7-2|-|TRBD2
CASSYSGAVKNIQYF
TGTGCCAGCAGCTACAGCGGGGCGGTCAAAAACATTCAGTACTTC
>TRBJ2-1|TRBV25-1|-|TRBD1
CASSVYRDRVREQFF
TGTGCCAGCAGTGTTTACCGGGACAGGGTGCGGGAGCAGTTCTTC
>TRBJ1-2|TRBV4-3|-|-
CASSQDSAGNVVWGYTF
TGCGCCAGCAGCCAAGATTCGGCAGGGAATGTGGTCTGGGGCTACACCTTC
>TRBJ2-3|TRBV11-3|-|TRBD1
CASSSGTGRADTQYF
TGTGCCAGCAGCTCGGGGACAGGGAGGGCAGATACGCAGTATTTT
>TRBJ2-2|TRBV11-3|-|-
CASRGSRDTGELFF
TGTGCCAGCAGAGGAAGCAGGGACACCGGGGAGCTGTTTTTT
>TRBJ1-3|TRBV7-6|-|-
CASSLGGPDTIYF
TGTGCCAGCAGCTTAGGAGGCCCGGACACCATATATTTT
>TRBJ2-5|TRBV9|-|TRBD2
CASSGGLAREETQYF
TGTGCCAGCAGCGGTGGACTAGCGAGGGAGGAGACCCAGTACTTC
>TRBJ2-3|TRBV5-1|-|TRBD2
CASHPGGGVTDTQYF
TGCGCCAGCCACCCTGGCGGGGGAGTCACAGATACGCAGTATTTT
>TRBJ1-2|TRBV4-1|-|-
CASSQDRGINYGYTF
TGCGCCAGCAGCCAAGATCGGGGGATCAACTATGGCTACACCTTC
>TRBJ2-7|TRBV7-6|once|TRBD1
CASSPGTGSLGQYF
TGTGCCAGCAGCCCCGGGACAGGGTCCCTCGGGCAGTACTTC
>TRBJ1-2|TRBV11-2|-|TRBD1
CAIPLWTGGANYGYTF
TGTGCCATCCCCCTCTGGACAGGGGGAGCCAACTATGGCTACACCTTC
>TRBJ1-2|TRBV2|-|TRBD1
CAITGGSDYGYTF
TGTGCCATTACAGGGGGTTCGGACTATGGCTACACCTTC
>TRBJ2-1|TRBV7-2|-|-
CASSYLYEQFF
TGTGCCAGCAGCTACCTATATGAGCAGTTCTTC
>TRBJ2-5|TRBV7-8|-|-
CASSPGDFQETQYF
TGTGCCAGCAGCCCGGGGGACTTTCAAGAGACCCAGTACTTC
>TRBJ1-5|TRBV27|-|TRBD1
CASSLDRDGQPQHF
TGTGCCAGCAGTTTGGACAGGGATGGACAGCCCCAGCATTTT
>TRBJ1-1|TRBV19|few|-
CASLSQVDFLTEAFF
TGTGCCAGTTTGAGTCAAGTGGACTTTCTCACTGAAGCTTTCTTT
>TRBJ2-5|TRBV5-4|few|-
CASSLRGMETQYF
TGTGCCAGCAGCTTGAGGGGGATGGAGACCCAGTACTTC
>TRBJ2-2|TRBV5-4|few|-
CASSRIDGVDTGELFF
TGTGCCAGCAGCCGAATCGACGGGGTCGACACCGGGGAGCTGTTTTTT
>TRBJ2-7|TRBV9|-|TRBD1
CASSVATGVTYEQYF
TGTGCCAGCAGCGTAGCTACAGGGGTCACCTACGAGCAGTACTTC
>TRBJ2-3|TRBV11-3|-|-
CASSLGQGRGTDTQYF
TGTGCCAGCAGCTTAGGGCAGGGCAGAGGCACAGATACGCAGTATTTT
>TRBJ1-6|TRBV5-1|-|TRBD1
CASSLTTGGQGDSPLHF
TGCGCCAGCAGCCTAACGACAGGGGGACAGGGGGACTCACCCCTCCACTTT
>TRBJ1-2|TRBV9|-|-
CASSVDLWSGYTF
TGTGCCAGCAGCGTAGATCTGTGGAGTGGCTACACCTTC
>TRBJ1-5|TRBV18|-|TRBD1
CASSPPRQGVRGGNQPQHF
TGTGCCAGCTCACCCCCCCGGCAGGGGGTTCGGGGAGGCAATCAGCCCCAGCATTTT
>TRBJ1-1|TRBV4-3|few|TRBD1
CASSLQGDTEAFF
TGCGCCAGCAGCCTACAGGGGGACACTGAAGCTTTCTTT
>TRBJ1-1|TRBV6-1|-|-
CASSLQGRTTEAFF
TGTGCCAGCAGTTTACAGGGACGAACGACTGAAGCTTTCTTT
>TRBJ2-3|TRBV5-1|-|-
CASSSLDTEPDTQYF
TGCGCCAGCAGCTCCTTGGACACTGAACCAGATACGCAGTATTTT
>TRBJ1-6|TRBV7-9|-|-
CSSSLGDNRNSPLHF
TGTTCCAGCAGCTTAGGGGACAACCGTAATTCACCCCTCCACTTT
>TRBJ1-4|TRBV7-9|-|-
CASSGGGEKLFF
TGTGCCAGCAGCGGGGGAGGTGAAAAACTGTTTTTT
>TRBJ2-5|TRBV27|-|-
CASSLGQKKGETQYF
TGTGCCAGCAGTTTAGGGCAGAAAAAGGGGGAGACCCAGTACTTC
>TRBJ1-2|TRBV5-1|-|-
CASSFIFRQGGGGYTF
TGCGCCAGCAGCTTTATTTTTCGTCAGGGAGGAGGTGGCTACACCTTC